This T cell receptor beta chain was sequenced in a study of T cell repertoires in cytomegalovirus infection (dated by TCRdb to the late 2010s). A note on the overall study: Donor HLA type was relevant to the analysis, because carriage of CMV infection together with the matching HLA type was indicated by public TCR beta signatures. Results and caveats for the whole study, not just this receptor: In both this cohort and an independent cohort of some 380 donors, the cumulative frequency of public TCR beta family members distinguished carriers of CMV infection plus the relevant HLA type. The ex vivo response was dominated by HLA-C-restricted CMV-specific TCR beta clonotypes, which also provided the single most frequent clonotype in two of eight donors.

This clonotype has only a few counts. No antigen is known for it. Per-base qualities were not stored, and no clone one base away is much larger. The V and J ends are trimmed by 6 bases and 7 bases, leaving 13 bases between them. From the cysteine through the phenylalanine, the CDR3 covers 12 amino acids. CDR3 DNA is the only sequence kept; it has 36 bases, read in frame from the first base. CDR1 DFQATT and CDR2 SNEGSKA are derived from the germline V gene (reference sequence). This sample was sequenced with an Illumina HiSeq 1500. TCRdb reprocessing: public reads trimmed at Q25 with fastp, clones called with MiXCR, in-frame beta chains kept. Each CDR3 protein gets just one entry, which takes the most common genes and DNA from the rows behind it. The sample table records some 400,000 distinct CDR3 sequences; 15% to 20% of these occur just once. Together, the top ten hold less than 9.5% of the sample.

The sequenced sample was PBMCs. The sequence was obtained from a human donor in good health (CMV status not recorded). Some clones in this sample may be carry-over from other donors' samples. The sequence joins TRBV20-1 to TRBJ1-5; the D gene cannot be named for sure. This receptor carries the CDR3 CSAKEGIQPQHF. The DNA is as follows: TGCAGTGCAAAGGAAGGGATCCAGCCCCAGCATTTT.